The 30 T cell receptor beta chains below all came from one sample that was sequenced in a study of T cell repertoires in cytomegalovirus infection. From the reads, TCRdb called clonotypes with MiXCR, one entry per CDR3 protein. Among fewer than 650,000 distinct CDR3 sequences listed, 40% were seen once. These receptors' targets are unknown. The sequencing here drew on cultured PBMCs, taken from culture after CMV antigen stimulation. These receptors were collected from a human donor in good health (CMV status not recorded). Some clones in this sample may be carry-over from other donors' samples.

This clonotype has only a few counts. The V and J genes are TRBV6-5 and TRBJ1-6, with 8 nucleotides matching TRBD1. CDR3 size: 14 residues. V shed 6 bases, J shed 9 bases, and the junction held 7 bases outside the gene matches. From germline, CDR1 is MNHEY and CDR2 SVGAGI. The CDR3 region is CASSPTDRGSPLHF. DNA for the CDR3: TGTGCCAGCAGCCCTACCGACAGGGGTTCACCCCTCCACTTT.

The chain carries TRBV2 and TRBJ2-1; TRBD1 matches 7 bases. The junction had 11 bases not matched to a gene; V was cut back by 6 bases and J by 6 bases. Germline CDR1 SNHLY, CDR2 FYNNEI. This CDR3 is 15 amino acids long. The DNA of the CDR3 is TGTGCCAGCAGCCCAGACAGGGCGAGATTCAATGAGCAGTTCTTC. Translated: CASSPDRARFNEQFF.

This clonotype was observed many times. The chain's CDR3 is CASSLVPGSGMGATDTQYF. Written as DNA, the CDR3 is TGTGCCAGCAGCTTAGTCCCCGGTTCGGGTATGGGGGCCACAGATACGCAGTATTTT. The chain uses TRBV7-2 and TRBJ2-3, with a weak D call TRBD1 (6 bases). CDR1 is SGHTA, CDR2 FQGNSA, per germline. Trimming left V 1 base short and J 2 bases short, with 22 bases between. The CDR3 is made up of 19 amino acids. Together with reference TRBV7-2 and TRBJ2-3, the CDR3 gives the full variable domain: GAGVSQSPSNKVTEKGKDVELRCDPISGHTALYWYRQSLGQGLEFLIYFQGNSAPDKSGLPSDRFSAERTGGSVSTLTIQRTQQEDSAVYLCASSLVPGSGMGATDTQYFGPGTRLTVL.

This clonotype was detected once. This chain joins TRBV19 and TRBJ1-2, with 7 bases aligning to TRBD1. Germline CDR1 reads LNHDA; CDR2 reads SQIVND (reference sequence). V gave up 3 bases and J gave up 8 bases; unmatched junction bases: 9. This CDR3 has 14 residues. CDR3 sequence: CASSILPTGNGYTF. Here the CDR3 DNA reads TGTGCCAGTAGTATCCTCCCGACAGGGAACGGCTACACCTTC.

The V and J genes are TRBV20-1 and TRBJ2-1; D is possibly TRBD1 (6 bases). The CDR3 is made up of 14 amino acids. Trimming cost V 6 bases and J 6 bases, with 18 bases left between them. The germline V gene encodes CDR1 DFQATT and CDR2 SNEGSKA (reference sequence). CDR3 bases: TGCAGTGCCCAGGCGCATTCAGGGGCCAATGAGCAGTTCTTC. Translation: CSAQAHSGANEQFF.

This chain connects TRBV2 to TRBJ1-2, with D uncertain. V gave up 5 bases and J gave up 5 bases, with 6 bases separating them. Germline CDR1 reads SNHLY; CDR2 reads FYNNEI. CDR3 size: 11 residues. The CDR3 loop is CASSREYGYTF. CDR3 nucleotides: TGTGCCAGCAGTAGGGAATATGGCTACACCTTC.

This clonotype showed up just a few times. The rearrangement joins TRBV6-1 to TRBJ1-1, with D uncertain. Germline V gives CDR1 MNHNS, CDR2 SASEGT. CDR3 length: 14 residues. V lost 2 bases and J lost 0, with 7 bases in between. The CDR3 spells CASSEHRLNTEAFF. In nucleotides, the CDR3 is TGTGCCAGCAGTGAACATAGGTTGAACACTGAAGCTTTCTTT.

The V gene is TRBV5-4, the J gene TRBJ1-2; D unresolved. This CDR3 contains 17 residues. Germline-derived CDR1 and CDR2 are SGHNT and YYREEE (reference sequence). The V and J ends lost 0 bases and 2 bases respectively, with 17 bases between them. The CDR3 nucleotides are TGTGCCAGCAGCTTGGTTCCGGGAAGAGTGATGAACTATGGCTACACCTTC. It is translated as CASSLVPGRVMNYGYTF.

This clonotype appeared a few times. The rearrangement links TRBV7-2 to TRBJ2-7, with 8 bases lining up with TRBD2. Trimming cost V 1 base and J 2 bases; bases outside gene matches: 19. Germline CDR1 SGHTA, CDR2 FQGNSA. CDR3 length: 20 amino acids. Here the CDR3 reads CASSLGGVSGILLRTYEQYF. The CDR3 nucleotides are TGTGCCAGCAGCTTAGGAGGGGTTAGCGGGATCCTTCTAAGAACCTACGAGCAGTACTTC.

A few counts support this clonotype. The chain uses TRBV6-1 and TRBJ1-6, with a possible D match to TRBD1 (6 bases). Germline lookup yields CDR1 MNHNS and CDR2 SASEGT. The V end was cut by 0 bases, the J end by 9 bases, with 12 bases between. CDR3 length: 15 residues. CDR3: CASSEAPQGTSPLHF. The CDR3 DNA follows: TGTGCCAGCAGTGAAGCGCCGCAGGGGACTTCACCCCTCCACTTT.

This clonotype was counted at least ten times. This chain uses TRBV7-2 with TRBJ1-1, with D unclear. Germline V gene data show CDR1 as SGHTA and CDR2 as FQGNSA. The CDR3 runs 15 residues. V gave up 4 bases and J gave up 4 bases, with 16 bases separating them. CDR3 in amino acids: CASSYRRVTSTEAFF. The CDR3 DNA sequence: TGTGCCAGCAGCTACCGACGGGTTACATCCACTGAAGCTTTCTTT.

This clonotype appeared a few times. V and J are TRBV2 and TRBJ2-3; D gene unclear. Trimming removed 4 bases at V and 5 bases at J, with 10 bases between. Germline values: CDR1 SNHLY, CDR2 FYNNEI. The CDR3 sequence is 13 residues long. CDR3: CASSADLGDTQYF. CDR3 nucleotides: TGTGCCAGCAGTGCCGACCTCGGAGATACGCAGTATTTT.

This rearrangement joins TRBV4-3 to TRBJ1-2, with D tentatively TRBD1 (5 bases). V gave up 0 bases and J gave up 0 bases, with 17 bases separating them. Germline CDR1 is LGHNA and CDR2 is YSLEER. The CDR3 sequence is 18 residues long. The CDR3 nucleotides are TGCGCCAGCAGCCAAGATTTAAGGGGCAGCGATGCTAACTATGGCTACACCTTC. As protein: CASSQDLRGSDANYGYTF.

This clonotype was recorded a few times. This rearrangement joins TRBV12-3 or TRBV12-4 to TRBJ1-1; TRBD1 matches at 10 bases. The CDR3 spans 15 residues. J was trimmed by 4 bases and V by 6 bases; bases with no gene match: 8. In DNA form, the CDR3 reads TGTGCCAGCAGAGGGACAGGGGTTGGGGGCACTGAAGCTTTCTTT. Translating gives CASRGTGVGGTEAFF.

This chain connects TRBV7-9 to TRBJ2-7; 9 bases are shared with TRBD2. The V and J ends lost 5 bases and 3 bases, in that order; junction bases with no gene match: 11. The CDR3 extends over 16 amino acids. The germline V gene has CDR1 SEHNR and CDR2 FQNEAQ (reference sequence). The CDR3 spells CASSPNRGGRDYEQYF. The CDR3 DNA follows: TGTGCCAGCAGCCCCAACCGGGGCGGGAGGGACTACGAGCAGTACTTC.

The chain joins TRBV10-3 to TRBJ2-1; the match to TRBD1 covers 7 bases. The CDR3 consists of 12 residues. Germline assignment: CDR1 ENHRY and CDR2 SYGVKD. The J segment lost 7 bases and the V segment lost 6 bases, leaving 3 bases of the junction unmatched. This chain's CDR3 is CAISPTGNEQFF. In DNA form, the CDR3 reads TGTGCCATCAGCCCGACAGGGAATGAGCAGTTCTTC.

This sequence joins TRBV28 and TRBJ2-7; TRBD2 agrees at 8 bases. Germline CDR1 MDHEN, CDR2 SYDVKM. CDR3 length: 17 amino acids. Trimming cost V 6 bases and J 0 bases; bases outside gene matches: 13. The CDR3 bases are TGTGCCAGCAGCTTAAGGGCGTGGAGCGGGAGCTCCTACGAGCAGTACTTC. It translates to CASSLRAWSGSSYEQYF.

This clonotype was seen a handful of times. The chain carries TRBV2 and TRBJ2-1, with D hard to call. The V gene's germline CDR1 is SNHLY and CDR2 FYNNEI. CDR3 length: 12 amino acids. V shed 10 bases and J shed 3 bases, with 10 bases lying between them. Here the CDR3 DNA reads TGTGCCATCAAGCAAAGCTACAATGAGCAGTTCTTC. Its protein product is CAIKQSYNEQFF.

The CDR3 loop is CASSIVQGTGSPLHF. Here the CDR3 DNA reads TGTGCCAGTAGTATTGTCCAGGGCACGGGTTCACCCCTCCACTTT. The chain has TRBV19 and TRBJ1-6; D perhaps matches TRBD1 (5 bases). This CDR3 is built from 15 residues. CDR1 is LNHDA, CDR2 SQIVND, per germline (reference sequence). V was shortened by 3 bases and J by 9 bases, with 15 bases between the two germline ends.

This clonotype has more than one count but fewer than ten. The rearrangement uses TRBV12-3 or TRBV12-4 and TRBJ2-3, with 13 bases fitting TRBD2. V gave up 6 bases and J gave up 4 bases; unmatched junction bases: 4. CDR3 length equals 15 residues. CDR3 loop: CASRRTSGSADTQYF. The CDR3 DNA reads TGTGCCAGCAGGCGGACTAGCGGGAGCGCAGATACGCAGTATTTT.

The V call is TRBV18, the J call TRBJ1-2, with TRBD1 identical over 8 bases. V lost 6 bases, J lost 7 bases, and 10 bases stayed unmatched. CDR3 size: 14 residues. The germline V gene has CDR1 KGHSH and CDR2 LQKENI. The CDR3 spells CASSPTGGDSGYTF. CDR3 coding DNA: TGTGCCAGCTCTCCTACAGGGGGAGATTCTGGCTACACCTTC.

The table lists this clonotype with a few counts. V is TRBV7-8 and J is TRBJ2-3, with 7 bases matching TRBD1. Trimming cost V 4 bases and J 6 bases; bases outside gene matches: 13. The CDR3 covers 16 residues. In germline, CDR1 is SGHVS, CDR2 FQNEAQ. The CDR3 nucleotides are TGTGCCAGCAGCTCCACCACTGACAGGGTGATGGATACGCAGTATTTT. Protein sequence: CASSSTTDRVMDTQYF.

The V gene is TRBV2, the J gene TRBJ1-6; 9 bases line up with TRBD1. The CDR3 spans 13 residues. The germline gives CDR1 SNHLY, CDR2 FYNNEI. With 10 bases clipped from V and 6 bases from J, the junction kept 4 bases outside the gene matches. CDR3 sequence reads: CATGQGSNSPLHF. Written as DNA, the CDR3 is TGTGCCACCGGACAGGGGTCTAATTCACCCCTCCACTTT.

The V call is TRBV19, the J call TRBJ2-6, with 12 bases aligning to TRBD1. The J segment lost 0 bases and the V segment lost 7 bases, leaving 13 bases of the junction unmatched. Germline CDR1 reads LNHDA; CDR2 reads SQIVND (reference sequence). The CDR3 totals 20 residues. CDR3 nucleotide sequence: TGTGCCAGTAAGCTCCGGGACAGGGGGCCAAAAAGCTCTGGGGCCAACGTCCTGACTTTC. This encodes CASKLRDRGPKSSGANVLTF. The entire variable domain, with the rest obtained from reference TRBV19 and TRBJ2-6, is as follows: DGGITQSPKYLFRKEGQNVTLSCEQNLNHDAMYWYRQDPGQGLRLIYYSQIVNDFQKGDIAEGYSVSREKKESFPLTVTSAQKNPTAFYLCASKLRDRGPKSSGANVLTFGAGSRLTVL.

CDR3 nucleotides: TGTGCCAGCAGGGGAACACAGGGGCAGGAATCTTACGAGCAGTACTTC. Translated, it gives CASRGTQGQESYEQYF. This chain links TRBV6-5 with TRBJ2-7, with 7 bases that match TRBD1. Germline CDR1 is MNHEY and CDR2 is SVGAGI. This CDR3 comprises 16 residues. V gave up 6 bases and J gave up 4 bases; unmatched junction bases: 15.

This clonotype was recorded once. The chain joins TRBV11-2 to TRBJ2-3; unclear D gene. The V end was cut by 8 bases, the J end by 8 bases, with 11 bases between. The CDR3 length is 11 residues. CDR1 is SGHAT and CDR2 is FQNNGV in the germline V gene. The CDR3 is CASGPRSTQYF. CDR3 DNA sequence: TGTGCCAGCGGGCCTAGGAGTACGCAGTATTTT.

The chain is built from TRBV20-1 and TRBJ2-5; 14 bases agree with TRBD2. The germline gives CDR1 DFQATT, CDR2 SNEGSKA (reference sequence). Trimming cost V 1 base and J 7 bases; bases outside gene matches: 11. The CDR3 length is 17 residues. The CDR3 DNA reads TGCAGTGCTAGAGGACTAGCGGGGGGGCCAACATTTGGGACCCAGTACTTC. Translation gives CSARGLAGGPTFGTQYF.

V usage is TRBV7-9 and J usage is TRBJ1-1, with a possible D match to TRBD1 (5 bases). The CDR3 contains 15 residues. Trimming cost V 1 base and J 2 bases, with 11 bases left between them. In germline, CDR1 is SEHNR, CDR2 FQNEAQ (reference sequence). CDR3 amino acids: CASSLGGHRNTEAFF. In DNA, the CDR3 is TGTGCCAGCAGCTTAGGTGGACACAGAAACACTGAAGCTTTCTTT.

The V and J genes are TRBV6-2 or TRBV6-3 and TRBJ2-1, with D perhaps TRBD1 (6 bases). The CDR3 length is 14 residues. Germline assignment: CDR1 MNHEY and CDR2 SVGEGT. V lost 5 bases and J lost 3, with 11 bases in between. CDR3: CASSPRQDYNEQFF. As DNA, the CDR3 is TGTGCCAGCAGTCCTCGACAGGACTACAATGAGCAGTTCTTC.

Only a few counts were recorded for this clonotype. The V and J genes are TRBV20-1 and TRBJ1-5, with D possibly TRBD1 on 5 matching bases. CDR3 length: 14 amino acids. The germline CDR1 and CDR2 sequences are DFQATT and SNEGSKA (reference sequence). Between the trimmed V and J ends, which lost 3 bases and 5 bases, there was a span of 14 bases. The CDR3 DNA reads TGCAGTGCTAGGGGACCTCAGGGAGATCAGCCCCAGCATTTT. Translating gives CSARGPQGDQPQHF.